This is a list of T cell receptor beta chains from one sample in a study of blood T cell repertoires in COVID-19. The data were produced by immunoSEQ multiplex PCR, yet TCRdb's version contains in-frame clones alone and is incomplete. In the table there are some 350,000 clones, 75% to 90% of which are singletons. Specimen: PBMCs or T cells enriched from blood (not recorded which). These receptors all stem from a man aged 18-30 years who had recovered from COVID-19. Each CDR3 is given with its conserved first and last residue.

CDR3: CASSPDDRLAKNIQYF; V: TRBV5-4; J: TRBJ2-4
CDR3: CATLISWGRQETQYF; V: TRBV6-5; J: TRBJ2-5
CDR3: CAWSVSGGRAQHF; V: TRBV30; J: TRBJ1-5
CDR3: CASSPISGGSSYNEQFF; V: TRBV7-9; J: TRBJ2-1
CDR3: CASSNSRSSYEQYF; V: TRBV11-1; J: TRBJ2-7
CDR3: CASSLSRTGGGYEQYF; V: TRBV27; J: TRBJ2-7
CDR3: CASSRGWTNEKLFF; V: TRBV6-5; J: TRBJ1-4
CDR3: CASSQGQGYGYTF; V: TRBV12-3/TRBV12-4; J: TRBJ1-2
CDR3: CASSQDRVFQETQYF; V: TRBV4-3; J: TRBJ2-5
CDR3: CASSLGGAGAFF; V: TRBV7-9; J: TRBJ1-1
CDR3: CASSPQTGVGDEQYF; V: TRBV18; J: TRBJ2-7
CDR3: CASSQGLRIYEQYF; V: TRBV28; J: TRBJ2-7
CDR3: CASSEPTGRPDTQYF; V: TRBV18; J: TRBJ2-3
CDR3: CASSQKQGLTEAFF; V: TRBV6-5; J: TRBJ1-1
CDR3: CASSRTLAGGRHEQYF; V: TRBV5-8; J: TRBJ2-7
CDR3: CASSGLGEGTGELFF; V: TRBV2; J: TRBJ2-2
CDR3: CASSSREGSYNEQFF; V: TRBV9; J: TRBJ2-1
CDR3: CASSADNLYGYTF; V: TRBV9; J: TRBJ1-2
CDR3: CASSQRSGTGIYEQYF; V: TRBV4-1; J: TRBJ2-7
CDR3: CASSLSVGGSGYTF; V: TRBV28; J: TRBJ1-2
CDR3: CASSQSPEGYGYTF; V: TRBV4-2; J: TRBJ1-2
CDR3: CASSLSASGGNEQFF; V: TRBV27; J: TRBJ2-1
CDR3: CASSSLRPQGRGNQPQHF; V: TRBV28; J: TRBJ1-5
CDR3: CASSLNQAFRGELFF; V: TRBV7-2; J: TRBJ2-2
CDR3: CASSTGLAGTDTQYF; V: TRBV6-4; J: TRBJ2-3
CDR3: CASSPSVANEKLFF; V: TRBV27; J: TRBJ1-4
CDR3: CASSRYGESYEQYF; V: TRBV5-1; J: TRBJ2-7
CDR3: CASRTISGGASEQYF; V: TRBV2; J: TRBJ2-7
CDR3: CASRTSGTYEQYF; V: TRBV2; J: TRBJ2-7
CDR3: CASSRSSGGNNEQFF; V: TRBV11-2; J: TRBJ2-1
CDR3: CASSTQPGNTIYF; V: TRBV3-1/TRBV3-2; J: TRBJ1-3
CDR3: CAISRGRGNTIYF; V: TRBV6-5; J: TRBJ1-3
CDR3: CASSLASVYEQYF; V: TRBV5-6; J: TRBJ2-7
CDR3: CASTDYLNYGYTF; V: TRBV28; J: TRBJ1-2
CDR3: CASKLQGGVYEQYF; V: TRBV27; J: TRBJ2-7
CDR3: CSVPGTSGSYEQYF; V: TRBV29-1; J: TRBJ2-7
CDR3: CASSRSVGLNYGYTF; V: TRBV5-1; J: TRBJ1-2
CDR3: CASTTSLTSSLINNEQFF; V: TRBV27; J: TRBJ2-1
CDR3: CASRTGTALNTEAFF; V: TRBV6-5; J: TRBJ1-1
CDR3: CASRSTGWNTIYF; V: TRBV11-2; J: TRBJ1-3
CDR3: CASSPPKGQGTDTQYF; V: TRBV18; J: TRBJ2-3
CDR3: CASSYGAGELFF; V: TRBV6-5; J: TRBJ2-2
CDR3: CASRQGTNQPQHF; V: TRBV5-1; J: TRBJ1-5
CDR3: CASSLPGNTGELFF; V: TRBV28; J: TRBJ2-2
CDR3: CASSYRGRRWNDTQYF; V: TRBV6-2/TRBV6-3; J: TRBJ2-3
CDR3: CASSLAYAGKGGYTF; V: TRBV7-9; J: TRBJ1-2
CDR3: CASSTREFNNEQFF; V: TRBV9; J: TRBJ2-1
CDR3: CASSPPALQETQYF; V: TRBV18; J: TRBJ2-5
CDR3: CASSQSGTEAFF; V: TRBV14; J: TRBJ1-1
CDR3: CASSARGTGDSPLHF; V: TRBV9; J: TRBJ1-6
CDR3: CASSLLSSSYNEQFF; V: TRBV7-9; J: TRBJ2-1
CDR3: CASSTFSSPGLDYTDTQYF; V: TRBV9; J: TRBJ2-3
CDR3: CASSSGRADEQYF; V: TRBV6-2/TRBV6-3; J: TRBJ2-7
CDR3: CASSVLQGANEKLFF; V: TRBV7-9; J: TRBJ1-4
CDR3: CASSTGGPGSDTQYF; V: TRBV2; J: TRBJ2-3
CDR3: CASSHPRSDTQYF; V: TRBV5-1; J: TRBJ2-3
CDR3: CASSQDREGQFF; V: TRBV3-1/TRBV3-2; J: TRBJ2-1
CDR3: CASSLGFGGMVTNTEAFF; V: TRBV13; J: TRBJ1-1
CDR3: CASSPRQGPRSGYTF; V: TRBV7-3; J: TRBJ1-2